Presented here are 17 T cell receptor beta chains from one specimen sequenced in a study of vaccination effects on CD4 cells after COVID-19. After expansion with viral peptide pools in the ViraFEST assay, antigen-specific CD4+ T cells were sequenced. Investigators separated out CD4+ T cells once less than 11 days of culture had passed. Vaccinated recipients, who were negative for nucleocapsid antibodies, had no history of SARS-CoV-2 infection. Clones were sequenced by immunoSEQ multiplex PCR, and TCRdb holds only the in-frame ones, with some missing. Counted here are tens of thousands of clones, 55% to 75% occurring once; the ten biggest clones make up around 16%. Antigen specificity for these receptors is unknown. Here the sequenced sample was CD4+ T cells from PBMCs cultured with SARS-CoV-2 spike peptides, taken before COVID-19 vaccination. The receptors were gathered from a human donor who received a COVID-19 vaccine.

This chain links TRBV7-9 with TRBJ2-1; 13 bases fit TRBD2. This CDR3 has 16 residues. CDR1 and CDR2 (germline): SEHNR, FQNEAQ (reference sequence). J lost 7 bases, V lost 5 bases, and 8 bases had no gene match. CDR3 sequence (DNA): TGTGCCAGCAGCCCAGGACTAGCGGGAGTTACAAATGAGCAGTTCTTC. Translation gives CASSPGLAGVTNEQFF.

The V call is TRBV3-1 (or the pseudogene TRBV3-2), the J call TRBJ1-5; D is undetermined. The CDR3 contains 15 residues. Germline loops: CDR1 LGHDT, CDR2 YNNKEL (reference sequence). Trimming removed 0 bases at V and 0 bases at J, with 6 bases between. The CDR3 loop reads CASSQDVGSNQPQHF. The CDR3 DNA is TGTGCCAGCAGCCAAGATGTTGGTAGCAATCAGCCCCAGCATTTT.

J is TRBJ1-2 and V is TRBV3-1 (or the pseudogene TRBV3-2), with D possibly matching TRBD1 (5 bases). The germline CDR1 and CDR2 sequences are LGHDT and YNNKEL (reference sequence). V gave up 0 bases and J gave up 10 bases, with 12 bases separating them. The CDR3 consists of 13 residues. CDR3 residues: CASSQDGLGHYTF. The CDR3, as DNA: TGTGCCAGCAGCCAAGATGGGTTGGGGCACTACACCTTC.

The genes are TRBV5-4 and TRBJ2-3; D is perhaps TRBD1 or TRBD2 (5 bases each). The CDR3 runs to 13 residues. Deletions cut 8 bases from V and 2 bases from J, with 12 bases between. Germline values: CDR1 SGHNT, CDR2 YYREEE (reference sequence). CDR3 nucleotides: TGTGCCAGGGGGGACGGGATCACAGATACGCAGTATTTT. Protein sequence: CARGDGITDTQYF.

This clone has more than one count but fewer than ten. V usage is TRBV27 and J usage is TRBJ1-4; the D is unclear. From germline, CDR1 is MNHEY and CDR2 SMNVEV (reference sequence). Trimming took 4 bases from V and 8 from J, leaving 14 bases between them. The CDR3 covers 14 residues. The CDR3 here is CASSWAGVQEKLFF. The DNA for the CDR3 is TGTGCCAGCAGTTGGGCAGGCGTGCAAGAAAAACTGTTTTTT.

The CDR3 sequence is CAISEQGGTGELFF. The CDR3 nucleotides are TGTGCCATCAGTGAACAGGGAGGCACCGGGGAGCTGTTTTTT. V gene TRBV10-3 combines with J gene TRBJ2-2, with D possibly being TRBD1 or TRBD2 (6 bases each). CDR1 is ENHRY, CDR2 SYGVKD, per germline. V lost 3 bases, J lost 4 bases, and 9 bases lay in between. The CDR3 has 14 residues.

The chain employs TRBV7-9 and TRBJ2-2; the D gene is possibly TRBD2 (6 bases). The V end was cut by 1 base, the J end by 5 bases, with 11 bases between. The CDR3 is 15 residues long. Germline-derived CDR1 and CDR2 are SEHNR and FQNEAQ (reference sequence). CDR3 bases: TGTGCCAGCAGCTTAGTCGGCCGGGGGACCGGGGAGCTGTTTTTT. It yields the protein CASSLVGRGTGELFF.

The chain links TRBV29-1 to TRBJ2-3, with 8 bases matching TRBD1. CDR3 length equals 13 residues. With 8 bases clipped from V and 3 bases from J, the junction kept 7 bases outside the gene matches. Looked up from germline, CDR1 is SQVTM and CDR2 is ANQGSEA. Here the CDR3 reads CSYGDRGTDTQYF. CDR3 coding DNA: TGCAGCTATGGAGACAGGGGAACAGATACGCAGTATTTT.

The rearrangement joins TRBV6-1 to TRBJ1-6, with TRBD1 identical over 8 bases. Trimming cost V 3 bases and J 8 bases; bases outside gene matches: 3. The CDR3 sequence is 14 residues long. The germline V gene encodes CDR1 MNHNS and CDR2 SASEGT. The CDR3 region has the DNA TGTGCCAGCAGTGAGATGGACAGGGATTCACCCCTCCACTTT. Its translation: CASSEMDRDSPLHF.

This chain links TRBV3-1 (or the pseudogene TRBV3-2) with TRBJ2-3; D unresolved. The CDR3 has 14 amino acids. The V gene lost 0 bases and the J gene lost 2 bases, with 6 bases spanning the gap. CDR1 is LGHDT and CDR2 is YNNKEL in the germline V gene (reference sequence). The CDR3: CASSQDLLTDTQYF. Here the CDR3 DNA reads TGTGCCAGCAGCCAAGATCTACTCACAGATACGCAGTATTTT.

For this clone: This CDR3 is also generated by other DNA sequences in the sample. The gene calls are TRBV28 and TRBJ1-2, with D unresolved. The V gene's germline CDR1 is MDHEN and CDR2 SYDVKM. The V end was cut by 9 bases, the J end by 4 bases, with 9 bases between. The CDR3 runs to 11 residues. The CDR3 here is CASGQAYGYTF. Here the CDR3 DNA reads TGTGCCAGTGGGCAGGCCTATGGCTACACCTTC.

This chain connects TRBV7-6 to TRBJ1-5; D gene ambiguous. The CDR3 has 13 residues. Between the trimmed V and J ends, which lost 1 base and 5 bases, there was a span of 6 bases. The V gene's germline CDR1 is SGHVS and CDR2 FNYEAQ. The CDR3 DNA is TGTGCCAGCAGCTTAGATAACCATCAGCCCCAGCATTTT. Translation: CASSLDNHQPQHF.

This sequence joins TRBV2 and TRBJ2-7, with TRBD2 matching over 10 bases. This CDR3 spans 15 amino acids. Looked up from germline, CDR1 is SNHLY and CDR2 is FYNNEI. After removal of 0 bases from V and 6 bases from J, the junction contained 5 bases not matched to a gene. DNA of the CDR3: TGTGCCAGCAGTGAAGCGCTAGCGGGGGTTCTCGAGCAGTACTTC. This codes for CASSEALAGVLEQYF.

The CDR3 coding sequence is TGTGCCAGCAGCTTACCGGTTACGTGGAGGGAGGCTGAAGCTTTCTTT. This codes for CASSLPVTWREAEAFF. The J gene is TRBJ1-1, the V gene TRBV13, with D hard to call. CDR1 and CDR2 (germline): PRHDT, FYEKMQ (reference sequence). Between the trimmed V and J ends, which lost 2 bases and 6 bases, there was a span of 19 bases. CDR3 length: 16 amino acids.

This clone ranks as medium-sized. The CDR3 bases are TGCGCCAGCAGCCTAACGGAAACGGGGGGCAGGGCTGAAGCTTTCTTT. Translation: CASSLTETGGRAEAFF. This chain links TRBV4-1 with TRBJ1-1; the D gene is possibly TRBD1 (6 bases). The germline CDR1 and CDR2 sequences are MGHRA and YSYEKL. The germline V and J ends were trimmed by 4 bases and 6 bases, with 21 bases remaining between them. There are 16 residues in the CDR3.

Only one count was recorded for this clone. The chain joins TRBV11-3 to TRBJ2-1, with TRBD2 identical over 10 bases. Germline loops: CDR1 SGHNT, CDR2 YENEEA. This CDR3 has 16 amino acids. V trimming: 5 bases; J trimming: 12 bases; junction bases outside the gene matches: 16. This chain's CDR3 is CASSRGSGGAGVGQFF. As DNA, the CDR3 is TGTGCCAGCAGCAGAGGAAGCGGGGGGGCCGGTGTTGGGCAGTTCTTC.

The CDR3 region has the DNA TGTGCCAGCAGCTTGGCCAGTGCTGGTGATATCACCTACGAGCAGTACTTC. This translates into CASSLASAGDITYEQYF. The chain employs TRBV5-6 and TRBJ2-7; D ambiguous. Trimming shortened V by 0 bases and J by 2 bases, and 18 bases separated the two germline ends. Germline V gene data show CDR1 as SGHDT and CDR2 as YYEEEE. The CDR3 sequence is 17 residues long.